This T cell receptor beta chain was documented in a study of immune characterization of retroperitoneal liposarcoma. MiXCR, run by TCRdb on the PCR reads, gives a single entry per CDR3 protein. The sample has more than 8,000 distinct CDR3 sequences, around 30% seen once. Per germline, CDR1 MNHNS and CDR2 SASEGT. The CDR3 is made up of 16 amino acids. Trimming removed 6 bases from V and 2 bases from J, with 16 bases in between. Relative to its sample, this clonotype is medium-sized. The clonotype comes from a male donor with retroperitoneal liposarcoma. The sequenced material came from tumor tissue. This chain connects TRBV6-1 to TRBJ2-2; no firm D call. The CDR3 nucleotides are TGTGCCAGCAGCCCCCCGGTGTCAGTCAACACCGGGGAGCTGTTTTTT. This encodes CASSPPVSVNTGELFF.